Listed here are 25 T cell receptor beta chains from one sample, sequenced in a study of T cell changes during pregnancy in multiple sclerosis (dated by TCRdb to between 2019 and 2020). The library came from the immunoSEQ multiplex PCR assay. Sourced from immuneACCESS, this table was stored by TCRdb with only in-frame sequences that have V and J called. A share of the clones is absent; for the studies checked, an unresolved V gene accounts for under half, and the remainder has no known explanation. This sample has about 100,000 clones in its table, and 92% of those were observed once. The ten largest clones represent about 2% of the sample. The material was peripheral blood, obtained after pregnancy. All receptors come from a female donor with multiple sclerosis, enrolled in a pregnancy study.

The V gene is TRBV5-1, the J gene TRBJ1-2; TRBD1 matches at 12 bases. Germline lookup yields CDR1 SGHRS and CDR2 YFSETQ. This CDR3 contains 18 residues. J was trimmed by 3 bases and V by 4 bases; bases with no gene match: 13. In nucleotides, the CDR3 is TGCGCCAGCAGCACTGATACCGGGACAGGGGGCTTGTACTATGGCTACACCTTC. Translating it yields CASSTDTGTGGLYYGYTF.

The genes are TRBV6-5 and TRBJ1-1, with D unclear. Germline values: CDR1 MNHEY, CDR2 SVGAGI. The CDR3 is 13 residues long. V lost 6 bases and J lost 1, with 9 bases in between. CDR3 region: CASSSRGNTEAFF. CDR3 DNA sequence: TGTGCCAGCAGCTCCCGGGGGAACACTGAAGCTTTCTTT.

The rearrangement joins TRBV6-1 to TRBJ2-3, with 7 bases identical to TRBD2. The V gene's germline CDR1 is MNHNS and CDR2 SASEGT. V shed 4 bases, J shed 3 bases, and the junction held 13 bases outside the gene matches. The CDR3 consists of 17 residues. The CDR3 reads CASSALPGGSNTDTQYF. CDR3 nucleotides: TGTGCCAGCAGTGCGTTGCCGGGAGGAAGCAATACAGATACGCAGTATTTT.

The chain links TRBV7-9 to TRBJ1-2, with 10 bases lining up with TRBD1. From germline, CDR1 is SEHNR and CDR2 FQNEAQ (reference sequence). V shed 6 bases and J 7 bases; nucleotides not matched to a gene: 11. This CDR3 contains 15 residues. The CDR3, as DNA: TGTGCCAGCAGGCTTACCGGGACAGGGGACCCTGGCTACACCTTC. It yields the protein CASRLTGTGDPGYTF.

The chain employs TRBV27 and TRBJ2-1; TRBD2 matches 10 bases. V trimming: 6 bases; J trimming: 7 bases; junction bases outside the gene matches: 9. Germline V gene sequence: CDR1 MNHEY, CDR2 SMNVEV (reference sequence). The CDR3 runs to 15 residues. The CDR3 loop is CASRSLAGVGNEQFF. The CDR3 DNA reads as TGTGCCAGCAGGTCCCTAGCGGGAGTCGGGAATGAGCAGTTCTTC.

V usage is TRBV7-2 and J usage is TRBJ2-7, with unresolved D. The germline V and J ends were trimmed by 6 bases and 3 bases, with 9 bases remaining between them. The CDR3 has 12 amino acids. CDR1 is SGHTA and CDR2 is FQGNSA in the germline V gene. CDR3 residues: CASSSGFYEQYF. The CDR3 coding sequence is TGTGCCAGCAGTTCAGGCTTCTACGAGCAGTACTTC.

The V call is TRBV7-9, the J call TRBJ2-4, with 7 bases identical to TRBD1. This CDR3 region has 18 residues. Looked up from germline, CDR1 is SEHNR and CDR2 is FQNEAQ (reference sequence). V shed 3 bases, J shed 0 bases, and the junction held 11 bases outside the gene matches. For the CDR3, the DNA is TGTGCCAGCAGCTTGTGGCCGGGGACAGTAATAGCCAAAAACATTCAGTACTTC. This gives the protein CASSLWPGTVIAKNIQYF. Drawing the rest from reference TRBV7-9 and TRBJ2-4, the complete variable domain is DTGVSQNPRHKITKRGQNVTFRCDPISEHNRLYWYRQTLGQGPEFLTYFQNEAQLEKSRLLSDRFSAERPKGSFSTLEIQRTEQGDSAMYLCASSLWPGTVIAKNIQYFGAGTRLSVL.

This clone showed up just once. V and J are TRBV5-5 and TRBJ2-5; 13 bases line up with TRBD2. The germline V gene has CDR1 SGHKS and CDR2 YYEKEE (reference sequence). Trimming at V came to 1 base and at J to 5 bases, leaving 2 bases not matched to a gene. The CDR3 has 15 amino acids. The CDR3 coding sequence is TGTGCCAGCAGCTTGACTAGCGGGAGGGGGGAGACCCAGTACTTC. Encoded protein: CASSLTSGRGETQYF.

In its sample, this clone was seen a few times. This chain joins TRBV4-1 and TRBJ2-3; a possible D gene is TRBD1 (5 bases). The germline CDR1 and CDR2 sequences are MGHRA and YSYEKL. The ends were cut back, 1 base at V and 6 bases at J, with 17 bases in the middle. The CDR3 runs to 16 residues. CDR3 coding DNA: TGCGCCAGCAGCCAAGGAGGACACGCTCTTGGGGATACGCAGTATTTT. Encoded protein: CASSQGGHALGDTQYF.

The CDR3 nucleotides read TGTGCCTGGACCCGAGGCCGAATGGCTCTCACAGATACGCAGTATTTT. Translating it yields CAWTRGRMALTDTQYF. The chain links TRBV30 to TRBJ2-3; unclear D gene. Trimming pared 4 bases from V and 2 bases from J, leaving 19 bases between. This CDR3 comprises 16 residues. Germline CDR1 reads GTSNPN; CDR2 reads SVGIG (reference sequence).

This clone appeared a single time. J is TRBJ2-7 and V is TRBV14, with D hard to call. V lost 1 base and J lost 3, with 7 bases in between. The CDR3 runs 13 residues. Germline V gives CDR1 SGHDN, CDR2 FVKESK. The CDR3 loop reads CASSQAGNYEQYF. CDR3 nucleotides: TGTGCCAGCAGCCAAGCAGGCAACTACGAGCAGTACTTC.

This chain uses TRBV25-1 with TRBJ1-1; no reliable D call. V lost 4 bases, J lost 3 bases, and 9 bases lay in between. The CDR3 has 13 amino acids. The germline gives CDR1 MGHDK, CDR2 SYGVNS. For the CDR3, the DNA is TGTGCCAGCAGTGCCTATGGTTACACTGAAGCTTTCTTT. It specifies CASSAYGYTEAFF.

The rearrangement links TRBV7-2 to TRBJ1-2; D might be TRBD1 (5 bases). Germline V gene sequence: CDR1 SGHTA, CDR2 FQGNSA. V was trimmed by 5 bases and J by 4 bases, leaving 17 bases between them. This CDR3 is built from 15 residues. CDR3 in amino acids: CASSLSGGASYGYTF. The CDR3 DNA reads TGTGCCAGCAGCCTCTCGGGGGGTGCATCCTATGGCTACACCTTC.

V and J are TRBV2 and TRBJ2-5; perhaps TRBD1 as D (6 bases). The CDR3 is made up of 14 amino acids. Trimming took 4 bases from V and 5 from J, leaving 14 bases between them. Germline CDR1 SNHLY, CDR2 FYNNEI. The CDR3 coding sequence is TGTGCCAGCAGTGTCTTCAGGGGTGGGGAGACCCAGTACTTC. This sequence encodes CASSVFRGGETQYF.

This chain connects TRBV11-2 to TRBJ2-7, with 9 bases aligning to TRBD1. J gave up 3 bases and V 6 bases, and 6 bases lay outside the gene matches. The CDR3 has 14 residues. Germline V gene sequence: CDR1 SGHAT, CDR2 FQNNGV. CDR3 nucleotides: TGTGCCAGCAGGACCGGGACAGGGTTCTACGAGCAGTACTTC. Amino acid sequence: CASRTGTGFYEQYF.

J is TRBJ2-7 and V is TRBV7-9; TRBD2 aligns across 8 bases. Unmatched junction bases numbered 10, after V lost 5 bases and J lost 7 bases. The CDR3 totals 14 residues. Germline CDR1 and CDR2: SEHNR and FQNEAQ (reference sequence). Written as DNA, the CDR3 is TGTGCCAGCAGCATCCGGGGGGGCTCCCGAGAGCAGTACTTC. Translation gives CASSIRGGSREQYF.

The chain has TRBV6-1 and TRBJ2-7; 11 positions agree with TRBD2. The CDR3 totals 15 residues. Losses at the gene ends were 2 bases for V and 3 bases for J; bases not matched to a gene: 3. From germline, CDR1 is MNHNS and CDR2 SASEGT. CDR3 residues: CASSESSGGGYEQYF. The CDR3 coding sequence is TGTGCCAGCAGTGAAAGTAGCGGGGGGGGCTACGAGCAGTACTTC.

The rearrangement joins TRBV7-6 to TRBJ1-6; TRBD1 matches at 7 bases. CDR1 is SGHVS, CDR2 FNYEAQ, per germline. The J segment lost 8 bases and the V segment lost 5 bases, leaving 6 bases of the junction unmatched. CDR3 length equals 14 residues. CDR3 sequence (DNA): TGTGCCAGCAGCACACAGGGGTTTGATTCACCCCTCCACTTT. It specifies CASSTQGFDSPLHF. Variable domain in full (rest from reference TRBV7-6 and TRBJ1-6): GAGVSQSPRYKVTKRGQDVALRCDPISGHVSLYWYRQALGQGPEFLTYFNYEAQQDKSGLPNDRFSAERPEGSISTLTIQRTEQRDSAMYRCASSTQGFDSPLHFGNGTRLTVT.

A remark on this clone: At one end the junction does not follow the germline gene, possibly because of a read error. The chain combines TRBV7-2 with TRBJ2-7; 7 nucleotides agree with TRBD2. The CDR3 loop spans 16 amino acids. Germline values: CDR1 SGHTA, CDR2 FQGNSA. The CDR3 spells CASSLSGGTNSHEQYF. For the CDR3, the DNA is TGTGCCAGCAGCTTAAGCGGAGGGACTAACTCCCACGAGCAGTACTTC.

The chain combines TRBV18 with TRBJ2-5; 12 nucleotides line up with TRBD1. V shed 2 bases, J shed 5 bases, and the junction held 6 bases outside the gene matches. Germline V lookup: CDR1 KGHSH, CDR2 LQKENI. This CDR3 spans 16 amino acids. The CDR3 is CASSPRDRGPQETQYF. DNA for the CDR3: TGTGCCAGCTCACCAAGGGACAGGGGGCCCCAGGAGACCCAGTACTTC.

The CDR3 spells CASRGQANTEAFF. CDR3 DNA: TGTGCCAGCAGGGGACAGGCGAACACTGAAGCTTTCTTT. The chain couples TRBV7-2 to TRBJ1-1, with 8 bases identical to TRBD1. The CDR3 spans 13 residues. Germline assignment: CDR1 SGHTA and CDR2 FQGNSA. With V trimmed by 6 bases and J by 1 base, 1 base remained unmatched.

This clone appeared once. The rearrangement joins TRBV10-3 to TRBJ2-7; D is unclear. Trimming shortened V by 3 bases and J by 4 bases, and 10 bases separated the two germline ends. Germline V gene data show CDR1 as ENHRY and CDR2 as SYGVKD. This CDR3 is built from 13 residues. CDR3 sequence (DNA): TGTGCCATCAGTGATGGCGGATTATACGAGCAGTACTTC. Encoded protein: CAISDGGLYEQYF.

This chain uses TRBV9 with TRBJ2-5, with 11 bases identical to TRBD2. The CDR3 runs to 16 residues. Germline values: CDR1 SGDLS, CDR2 YYNGEE. V lost 3 bases and J lost 1; bases outside the gene matches: 5. In DNA form, the CDR3 reads TGTGCCAGCAGCGCGACTAGCGGGGAATTCCAAGAGACCCAGTACTTC. It yields the protein CASSATSGEFQETQYF.

V and J are TRBV5-1 and TRBJ1-1, with a tentative D call TRBD1 (6 bases). The CDR3 sequence is 14 residues long. CDR1 is SGHRS, CDR2 YFSETQ, per germline. The germline V and J ends were trimmed by 2 bases and 3 bases, with 11 bases remaining between them. As DNA, the CDR3 is TGCGCCAGCAGCTTCATCAGGGGTGACACTGAAGCTTTCTTT. It encodes CASSFIRGDTEAFF. Looking up the rest from reference TRBV5-1 and TRBJ1-1 gives the full variable domain: KAGVTQTPRYLIKTRGQQVTLSCSPISGHRSVSWYQQTPGQGLQFLFEYFSETQRNKGNFPGRFSGRQFSNSRSEMNVSTLELGDSALYLCASSFIRGDTEAFFGQGTRLTVV.

The chain is built from TRBV11-2 and TRBJ1-3, with D uncertain. The CDR3 extends over 14 amino acids. CDR1 is SGHAT, CDR2 FQNNGV, per germline. Trimming removed 1 base from V and 4 bases from J, with 8 bases in between. CDR3 sequence: CASSLAFRGNTIYF. CDR3 sequence (DNA): TGTGCCAGCAGCTTAGCGTTCAGGGGAAACACCATATATTTT.